The clone carrying this TCR beta chain was seen only once. Unique molecular identifiers were incorporated during preparation of the TCRbeta library. TCRdb called the PCR reads again in MiXCR, with one record for every CDR3 protein. The repertoire holds about 410,000 distinct CDR3 sequences, with roughly 22% as singletons. These data originate in a study of T-cell reconstitution after alpha-beta-depleted transplantation in children. V lost 7 bases, J lost 5 bases, and 7 bases stayed unmatched. The V gene's germline CDR1 is MDHEN and CDR2 SYDVKM. The CDR3 is 14 residues long. This chain uses TRBV28 with TRBJ2-3; 9 nucleotides align to TRBD1. The sequence derives from a human donor who donated a stem cell graft to a child with acute myeloid leukemia. The sequenced sample was PBMCs from the stem cell graft donor, obtained from the stem cell graft. The CDR3 protein is CASTYRGRRDTQYF. CDR3 in DNA: TGTGCCAGCACGTACAGGGGGCGCAGAGATACGCAGTATTTT.